Below, one T cell receptor beta chain is given with its context. Its specificity is unknown. This sample was included in a study of cytotoxic CD8 clonotypes in ibrutinib-treated CLL. Study as a whole: Productive templates averaged 255,043 per sample, and productive rearrangements 94,082.

Whole-study results and caveats: The times at which samples were taken varied between sustained-remission and progressing patients. At ibrutinib response, clonality increased, and at progression it declined back toward baseline.

TCRdb's copy holds only in-frame clones and misses some; the assay was immunoSEQ multiplex PCR. The profile shows about 160,000 clones, around nine tenths of them singletons. Frozen PBMC stocks contributed around 1.8 micrograms of genomic DNA to the TCR beta libraries. The sequence came from a human donor with chronic lymphocytic leukemia. The specimen comprised PBMCs, sampled at disease progression, from a patient treated with ibrutinib.

The CDR3 is CASSSPIGSYGYTF. The CDR3 DNA sequence: TGTGCCAGCAGCTCTCCTATAGGTAGCTATGGCTACACCTTC. The chain employs TRBV28 and TRBJ1-2, with unresolved D. CDR1 MDHEN and CDR2 SYDVKM come from the germline V gene. The CDR3 totals 14 residues. V lost 6 bases and J 4 bases, leaving 15 bases between the germline ends.